This entry lists 4 T cell receptor beta chains sequenced from one sample in a study of breast tumors, draining lymph nodes, adjacent tissues. Samples came from axillary lymph nodes draining the breast cancer. Each CDR3 protein is one row after TCRdb ran MiXCR on the multiplex PCR reads. The sample has approximately 140,000 distinct CDR3 sequences, approximately 30% seen once. The sequencing input was axillary lymph node tissue. The receptor set was obtained from a female donor with breast cancer. Some clones in this sample may be carry-over from other donors' samples.

This clonotype was detected many times. A read error may be the cause here, since a much bigger clone is one base away. V is TRBV9 and J is TRBJ2-1; a possible D gene is TRBD2 (8 bases). This CDR3 is built from 17 residues. The V and J ends lost 0 bases and 9 bases respectively, with 22 bases between them. Germline CDR1 and CDR2: SGDLS and YYNGEE. CDR3 nucleotide sequence: TGTGCCAGCAGCGTAGGAGGGGGCAGCGGGGGTTTTACTGAGCAGTTCTTC. This codes for CASSVGGGSGGFTEQFF. The full variable domain, rest sourced from reference TRBV9 and TRBJ2-1, is DSGVTQTPKHLITATGQRVTLRCSPRSGDLSVYWYQQSLDQGLQFLIQYYNGEERAKGNILERFSAQQFPDLHSELNLSSLELGDSALYFCASSVGGGSGGFTEQFFGPGTRLTVL.

This clonotype appeared a few times. The chain combines TRBV6-5 with TRBJ1-1; TRBD1 is a possible D gene (5 bases). The V gene lost 5 bases and the J gene lost 2 bases, with 9 bases spanning the gap. The CDR3 sequence is 13 residues long. Germline CDR1 MNHEY, CDR2 SVGAGI. This CDR3 is CASSKTVNTEAFF. The CDR3 coding sequence is TGTGCCAGCAGTAAGACAGTAAACACTGAAGCTTTCTTT.

The table lists this clonotype with many counts. The chain combines TRBV20-1 with TRBJ2-2, with no clear D. The CDR3 has 14 residues. CDR1 DFQATT and CDR2 SNEGSKA come from the germline V gene (reference sequence). The V end was cut by 6 bases, the J end by 4 bases, with 15 bases between. In DNA, the CDR3 is TGCAGTGCAACCCGGAAGGCCTCCACCGGGGAGCTGTTTTTT. This gives the protein CSATRKASTGELFF.

This clonotype was counted ten times or more. V and J are TRBV5-8 and TRBJ2-1, with D perhaps TRBD2 (5 bases). Germline-derived CDR1 and CDR2 are SGHTS and YDEGEE. The germline V and J ends were trimmed by 4 bases and 5 bases, with 16 bases remaining between them. CDR3 size: 15 residues. The chain's CDR3 is CASSRGNVINNEQFF. The DNA of the CDR3 is TGTGCCAGCAGCCGGGGAAATGTGATCAACAATGAGCAGTTCTTC.